The 27 T cell receptor beta chains in this list originate from one sample, sequenced in a study of tumor-infiltrating lymphocytes in primary liver carcinoma (dated 2017 in TCRdb). Sequencing relied on an Illumina HiSeq 2500. A constant-region primer and ProtoScript II reverse transcriptase were used to reverse-transcribe TCRbeta-specific cDNA from about 530 ng total RNA. The TCRbeta libraries were prepared through three rounds of nested multiplex PCR following a slightly modified ARM-PCR procedure. Multiplex TRBV1-TRBV30 forward primers and a Cbeta reverse primer were used in the first two PCR rounds, each of which was run for roughly 9 cycles. The raw public data were reprocessed by TCRdb itself: fastp quality trimming at Q25, MiXCR clonotype calling, in-frame beta chains only. Rows are unified per CDR3 protein, each entry keeping the most common DNA and genes. This sample lists approximately 320,000 distinct CDR3 sequences; about 50% were detected once. The ten largest clones represent 15% to 20% of the sample.

RNA from unsorted whole blood was extracted with TRIzol reagent, and germline DNA was obtained with the DNeasy Blood & Tissue kit. The sample was peripheral blood. The receptors come from a woman in her thirties with primary liver carcinoma and hepatitis B virus infection.

This chain joins TRBV11-3 and TRBJ2-3; possibly TRBD2 for D (5 bases). The CDR3 is 13 residues long. CDR1 SGHNT and CDR2 YENEEA come from the germline V gene. The V and J ends lost 0 bases and 12 bases respectively, with 13 bases between them. CDR3 nucleotides: TGTGCCAGCAGCTTAGAGGGAGCGTGTACACAGTATTTT. It translates to CASSLEGACTQYF.

This clonotype showed up just a few times. This sequence joins TRBV6-1 and TRBJ1-5, with 7 bases aligning to TRBD1. The germline V gene encodes CDR1 MNHNS and CDR2 SASEGT. CDR3 length equals 13 residues. V gave up 4 bases and J gave up 5 bases; unmatched junction bases: 2. CDR3 sequence: CASSGDSHQPQHF. The CDR3, as DNA: TGTGCCAGCAGTGGGGACAGTCATCAGCCCCAGCATTTT.

About this clonotype itself: A much larger clonotype is one base distant, so this may be a read error. The chain carries TRBV4-2 and TRBJ1-1; no clear D. This CDR3 is built from 13 residues. Germline V lookup: CDR1 LGHNA, CDR2 YNFKEQ. Trimming pared 4 bases from V and 10 bases from J, leaving 16 bases between. CDR3 amino acids: CASSRGRAAGAFF. The CDR3 DNA is TGTGCCAGCAGCCGAGGGAGAGCAGCTGGAGCTTTCTTT.

In the case of this clonotype: This may stem from a read error, because a much larger clone lies one nucleotide away. The chain joins TRBV12-3 or TRBV12-4 to TRBJ2-3; perhaps TRBD2 as D (7 bases). This CDR3 is 15 amino acids long. Between the trimmed V and J ends, which lost 7 bases and 5 bases, there was a span of 19 bases. The CDR3 bases are TGTGCCAGCACTTTGACTAGCAGGGGCATAGATACGCAGTATTTT. As protein: CASTLTSRGIDTQYF.

Notes on this clonotype: An end of the junction does not agree with germline; a read error may underlie this. The J gene is TRBJ1-1, the V gene TRBV5-4; D not resolved. The CDR3 length is 14 residues. Germline CDR1 and CDR2: SGHNT and YYREEE (reference sequence). CDR3 region: CASTLGIMNTEASF. In DNA form, the CDR3 reads TGTGCCAGCACGCTGGGGATCATGAACACTGAAGCTTCCTTT.

In this sample, this clonotype turned up a few times. The rearrangement uses TRBV6-2 or TRBV6-3 and TRBJ2-4; 10 bases line up with TRBD2. The CDR3 sequence is 15 residues long. V was clipped by 6 bases and J by 7 bases; unmatched bases: 9. CDR1 and CDR2 from the germline V gene are MNHEY and SVGEGT. CDR3 nucleotide sequence: TGTGCCAGCAGCCACCTAGCGGGAGCAGCCAACATTCAGTACTTC. Translated: CASSHLAGAANIQYF.

Remarks on this clonotype: A read error is possible here, since a much larger clone lies one base away. The rearrangement uses TRBV10-3 and TRBJ1-6; D call uncertain. CDR3 length: 15 amino acids. Germline-derived CDR1 and CDR2 are ENHRY and SYGVKD. CDR3 sequence: CAISERGSFNPPLHF. CDR3 in DNA: TGTGCCATCAGTGAGCGAGGGTCCTTTAATCCACCCCTCCACTTT.

The chain is built from TRBV6-1 and TRBJ2-3; unclear D gene. Germline loops: CDR1 MNHNS, CDR2 SASEGT. This CDR3 has 14 amino acids. The V and J ends lost 7 bases and 3 bases respectively, with 14 bases between them. This chain's CDR3 is CASKESGGTDTQYF. CDR3 DNA sequence: TGTGCCAGCAAAGAGTCGGGCGGTACAGATACGCAGTATTTT.

As to this clonotype: A much larger clone lies a single base off, so this may be a read error. The chain employs TRBV29-1 and TRBJ2-1, with TRBD1 identical over 7 bases. The junction had 10 bases not matched to a gene; V was cut back by 7 bases and J by 7 bases. Germline assignment: CDR1 SQVTM and CDR2 ANQGSEA. CDR3 length: 13 residues. CDR3 residues: CSADGTGVNEQFF. The CDR3 region has the DNA TGCAGCGCTGATGGTACAGGGGTTAATGAGCAGTTCTTC.

This clonotype has just one count. Compared with germline, one end of the junction differs, possibly owing to a read error. The CDR3: CTSSPLPGQTTEAFF. CDR3 DNA: TGCACCAGCAGCCCGCTACCGGGACAGACCACTGAAGCTTTCTTT. The V gene is TRBV4-1, the J gene TRBJ1-1; 7 bases line up with TRBD1. This CDR3 contains 15 residues. Germline lookup yields CDR1 MGHRA and CDR2 YSYEKL.

In its sample, this clonotype was seen a few times. Possible read error: a much larger clone is one base away. The conserved final phenylalanine or tryptophan is absent from the CDR3, which likely points to a read error. This chain links TRBV10-3 with TRBJ2-7; TRBD1 matches at 9 bases. This CDR3 has 14 residues. CDR1 and CDR2 from the germline V gene are ENHRY and SYGVKD. With 0 bases clipped from V and 4 bases from J, the junction kept 1 base outside the gene matches. The CDR3 is CAISESGQGYEQYL. CDR3 DNA sequence: TGTGCCATCAGTGAGTCGGGACAGGGTTACGAGCAGTACTTA.

About this clonotype: One base away lies a much larger clone, so this may be a sequencing read error. DNA of the CDR3: TGCGCCAGCAGCCCAGGACTAGCGGGGGACTACGAGCAGTACTTC. This codes for CASSPGLAGDYEQYF. The rearrangement uses TRBV11-2 and TRBJ2-7; 13 nucleotides match TRBD2. This CDR3 has 15 amino acids. The V gene's germline CDR1 is SGHAT and CDR2 FQNNGV.

The chain joins TRBV12-3 or TRBV12-4 to TRBJ2-7; 8 bases fit TRBD2. The CDR3 runs to 14 residues. J lost 11 bases, V lost 7 bases, and 16 bases had no gene match. CDR3 protein: CASTPLPGLGAKYF. CDR3 DNA sequence: TGTGCCAGCACCCCCCTTCCGGGACTAGGGGCGAAGTACTTC.

The chain uses TRBV29-1 and TRBJ2-5; TRBD1 aligns across 7 bases. The CDR3 contains 15 residues. Losses at the gene ends were 3 bases for V and 9 bases for J; bases not matched to a gene: 16. Looked up from germline, CDR1 is SQVTM and CDR2 is ANQGSEA. The CDR3 sequence is CSVDDRQGPVGAQYF. CDR3 coding DNA: TGCAGCGTTGATGATCGACAGGGCCCAGTTGGGGCCCAGTACTTC.

In the case of this clonotype: The germline gene is not matched at one end of the junction; a read error may be the cause. The chain combines TRBV14 with TRBJ2-1; 10 bases fit TRBD2. There are 13 residues in the CDR3. The germline CDR1 and CDR2 sequences are SGHDN and FVKESK. CDR3 DNA sequence: TGTGCCAGCAGCCGAGCACTCAGCGGGAGGGCCCGGTTC. This gives the protein CASSRALSGRARF.

For this clonotype: The junction departs from the called germline gene at one end, perhaps through a read error. The chain uses TRBV29-1 and TRBJ2-5; no clear D. Germline V gene lookup returns CDR1 SQVTM and CDR2 ANQGSEA. The CDR3 loop spans 14 amino acids. The CDR3: CSVLRQYTQGTQYF. The CDR3 nucleotides are TGCAGCGTCCTAAGACAATACACCCAAGGGACCCAGTACTTC.

With regard to this clonotype: One base away lies a much larger clone, so this may be a sequencing read error. The chain recombines TRBV6-2 or TRBV6-3 with TRBJ1-1, with D hard to call. The CDR3 covers 15 residues. Germline assignment: CDR1 MNHEY and CDR2 SVGEGT. DNA for the CDR3: TGTGCCAGCATTTACTCGGAGAAGTTGAACACTGAAGCTTTCTTT. The encoded protein is CASIYSEKLNTEAFF.

Worth noting for this clonotype: This CDR3 is missing its conserved last phenylalanine or tryptophan, likely due to a read error. J is TRBJ2-7 and V is TRBV12-3 or TRBV12-4; D is uncertain. The CDR3 extends over 11 amino acids. Trimming left V 4 bases short and J 6 bases short, with 7 bases between. Written as DNA, the CDR3 is TGTGCCAGCAGTTATTACTCCGAGCAGTACTAC. Protein product: CASSYYSEQYY.

About this clonotype: The junction departs from germline at one end; a sequencing error may be responsible. The chain uses TRBV11-2 and TRBJ2-7; no clear D. Germline V gene data show CDR1 as SGHAT and CDR2 as FQNNGV. This CDR3 is 17 amino acids long. CDR3 in amino acids: CASSLIVNPSGSDEQYF. The CDR3 bases are TGTGCCAGCAGCCTAATCGTCAACCCGTCGGGCTCCGACGAGCAGTATTTC.

V gene TRBV5-6 combines with J gene TRBJ2-6, with no clear D. V was pared by 0 bases and J by 1 base, with 8 bases between. Per germline, CDR1 SGHDT and CDR2 YYEEEE. CDR3 length: 16 residues. The CDR3 DNA sequence: TGTGCCAGCAGCTTGGACTTAATATCTGGGGCCAACGTCCTGACTTTC. It translates to CASSLDLISGANVLTF. Full variable domain (missing parts from reference TRBV5-6 and TRBJ2-6): DAGVTQSPTHLIKTRGQQVTLRCSPKSGHDTVSWYQQALGQGPQFIFQYYEEEERQRGNFPDRFSGHQFPNYSSELNVNALLLGDSALYLCASSLDLISGANVLTFGAGSRLTVL.

As regards this clonotype: At one of its ends the junction is not consistent with the germline gene, which may arise from a read error. J is TRBJ2-7 and V is TRBV29-1; no clear D gene. Germline lookup yields CDR1 SQVTM and CDR2 ANQGSEA. The CDR3 loop spans 12 amino acids. As DNA, the CDR3 is TGCAGCGTTGGAGGAGACGGCTACGAACACCACTTC. This translates into CSVGGDGYEHHF.

As concerns this clonotype: Sequence at one end of the junction differs from germline and may be a read error. This sequence joins TRBV11-3 and TRBJ2-5; D remains unclear. CDR3 length: 13 amino acids. The germline V gene has CDR1 SGHNT and CDR2 YENEEA. CDR3 DNA: TGTACCAGCAGTTTAGTCTCCCAAGAGGCCCAGTACTTC. This sequence encodes CTSSLVSQEAQYF.

This clonotype was counted between two and nine times. The rearrangement links TRBV6-1 to TRBJ1-6, with 10 bases lining up with TRBD1. CDR3 length equals 16 residues. The germline V gene has CDR1 MNHNS and CDR2 SASEGT. The trim removed 5 bases at V and 4 bases at J, leaving 5 bases unmatched. CDR3: CASSPGQGGYNSPLHF. DNA of the CDR3: TGTGCCAGCAGTCCCGGACAGGGGGGATATAATTCACCCCTCCACTTT.

This chain uses TRBV7-8 with TRBJ1-5; 7 bases line up with TRBD1. The V gene's germline CDR1 is SGHVS and CDR2 FQNEAQ. This CDR3 has 16 amino acids. Losses at the gene ends were 3 bases for V and 1 base for J; bases not matched to a gene: 6. The CDR3 DNA is TGTGCCAGCAGCTTCTTAGGGGGCCTAAGCAATCAGCCCCAGCATTTT. Translated, it gives CASSFLGGLSNQPQHF.

Notes on this clonotype: The junction shows a germline mismatch at one end, possibly a read error. The chain joins TRBV7-9 to TRBJ1-2; the D is unclear. Per germline, CDR1 SEHNR and CDR2 FQNEAQ (reference sequence). The CDR3 consists of 13 residues. The CDR3 loop is CASSLAPKYGYTF. The CDR3 DNA sequence: TGTGCCAGCAGCTTAGCGCCTAAGTATGGCTACACCTTC.

The chain has TRBV30 and TRBJ2-7, with D perhaps TRBD2 (7 bases). The CDR3 totals 14 residues. CDR1 GTSNPN and CDR2 SVGIG come from the germline V gene (reference sequence). V was clipped by 0 bases and J by 3 bases, with 12 bases between them. CDR3 protein: CAWSVRGGLYEQYF. The CDR3 region has the DNA TGTGCCTGGAGTGTACGCGGGGGCCTCTACGAGCAGTACTTC.

The sample holds many counts of this clonotype. V usage is TRBV6-5 and J usage is TRBJ2-1; 7 bases match TRBD2. CDR3 length equals 16 residues. CDR1 is MNHEY, CDR2 SVGAGI, per germline. V shed 4 bases, J shed 7 bases, and the junction held 13 bases outside the gene matches. The CDR3 spells CASSSPWSSGLNEQFF. The CDR3 nucleotides read TGTGCCAGCAGTTCCCCTTGGAGTAGCGGGCTGAATGAGCAGTTCTTC.